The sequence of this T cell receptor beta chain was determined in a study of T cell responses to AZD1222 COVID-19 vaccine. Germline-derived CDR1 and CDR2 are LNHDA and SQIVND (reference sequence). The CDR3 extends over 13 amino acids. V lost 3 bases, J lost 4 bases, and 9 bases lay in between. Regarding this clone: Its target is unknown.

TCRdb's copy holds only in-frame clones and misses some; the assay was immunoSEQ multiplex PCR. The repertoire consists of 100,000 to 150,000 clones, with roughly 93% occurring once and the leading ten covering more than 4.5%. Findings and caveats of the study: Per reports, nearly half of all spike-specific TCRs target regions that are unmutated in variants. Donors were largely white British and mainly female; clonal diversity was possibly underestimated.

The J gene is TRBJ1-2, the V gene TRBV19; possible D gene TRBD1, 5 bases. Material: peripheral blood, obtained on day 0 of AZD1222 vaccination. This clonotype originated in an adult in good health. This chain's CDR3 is CASSIGAVYGYTF. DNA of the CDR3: TGTGCCAGTAGTATCGGGGCAGTCTATGGCTACACCTTC.